This record looks at one T cell receptor (beta chain) sequence and its context. With 3 bases clipped from V and 4 bases from J, the junction kept 4 bases outside the gene matches. CDR1 SGHNT and CDR2 YYREEE come from the germline V gene (reference sequence). CDR3 length equals 16 residues. These data belong to a study of blood T cell repertoires in COVID-19. Original analysis: Estimated nucleated cell counts came from reference gene primer amplification. Clones were read by immunoSEQ multiplex PCR, and TCRdb kept only the in-frame ones, dropping some. Clone size and V and J calls were adopted from that table, with D and trimming inferred from the DNA. The repertoire holds approximately 160,000 clones, with around 80% as singletons.

The specimen was peripheral blood. The chain carries TRBV5-4 and TRBJ2-1, with 13 positions matching TRBD2. This clonotype originated in a man between 60 and 75 years old with active or convalescent COVID-19. The CDR3 bases are TGTGCCAGCAGCTGGGGGGGACTAGCGGGATACAATGAGCAGTTCTTC. As protein: CASSWGGLAGYNEQFF.